The TCR beta chain described here comes from a study of cytomegalovirus exposure and HLA in healthy donors. The CDR3 length is 11 residues. Germline assignment: CDR1 SGHNT and CDR2 YENEEA. V lost 5 bases and J 3 bases, leaving 5 bases between the germline ends. Use of 60 Vbeta and 13 Jbeta primers characterized the PCR. Assay used: immunoSEQ multiplex PCR; TCRdb lists only in-frame clones, some missing. The profile shows about 270,000 clones, under 80% of them singletons. Sequenced sample: PBMCs. The V call is TRBV11-3, the J call TRBJ2-7, with D hard to call. The receptor was derived from a female donor in good health and CMV-seronegative. The CDR3 spells CASSHSYEQYF. CDR3 coding DNA: TGTGCCAGCAGCCATAGCTACGAGCAGTACTTC.